Given below is one T cell receptor (beta chain) in context. Its antigen remains unknown. The entry originates in a study of response to subunit inactivated influenza vaccine. Points from the study as a whole: The authors suggested that few new T cells are recruited per seasonal influenza vaccination.

This CDR3 is 15 amino acids long. V was shortened by 0 bases and J by 7 bases, with 14 bases between the two germline ends. Germline lookup yields CDR1 KGHDR and CDR2 SFDVKD. A single record per CDR3 protein comes from TCRdb applying MiXCR to the RT-PCR reads. The table records 450,000 to 600,000 distinct CDR3 sequences, around 8% of them present only once. This clonotype originated in a man aged 50 to 69 who received an inactivated influenza vaccine. This material consisted of PBMCs from blood, taken roughly 24 months after vaccination. The V and J genes are TRBV24-1 and TRBJ2-5, with D unresolved. Here the CDR3 reads CATSDLRLPPGTQYF. The CDR3, as DNA: TGTGCCACCAGTGATTTGCGACTCCCCCCGGGGACCCAGTACTTC.